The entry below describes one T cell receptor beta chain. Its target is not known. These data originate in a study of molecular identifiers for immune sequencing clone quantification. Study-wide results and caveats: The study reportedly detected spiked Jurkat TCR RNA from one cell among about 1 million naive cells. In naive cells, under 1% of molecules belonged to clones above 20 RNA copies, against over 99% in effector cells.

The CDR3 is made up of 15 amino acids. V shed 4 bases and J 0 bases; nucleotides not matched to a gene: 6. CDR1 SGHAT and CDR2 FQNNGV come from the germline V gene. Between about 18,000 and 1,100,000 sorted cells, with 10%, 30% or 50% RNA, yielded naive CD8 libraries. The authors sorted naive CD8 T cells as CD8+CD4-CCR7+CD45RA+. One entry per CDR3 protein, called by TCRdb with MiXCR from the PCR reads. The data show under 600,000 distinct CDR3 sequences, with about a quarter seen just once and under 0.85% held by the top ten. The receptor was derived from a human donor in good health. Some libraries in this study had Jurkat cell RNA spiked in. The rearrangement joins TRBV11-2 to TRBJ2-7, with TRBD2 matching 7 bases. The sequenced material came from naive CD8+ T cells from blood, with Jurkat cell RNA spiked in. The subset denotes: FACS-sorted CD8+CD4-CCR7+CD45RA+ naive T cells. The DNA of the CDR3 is TGTGCCAGCAGCTGGCCTAGCGGTAGCTCCTACGAGCAGTACTTC. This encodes CASSWPSGSSYEQYF.